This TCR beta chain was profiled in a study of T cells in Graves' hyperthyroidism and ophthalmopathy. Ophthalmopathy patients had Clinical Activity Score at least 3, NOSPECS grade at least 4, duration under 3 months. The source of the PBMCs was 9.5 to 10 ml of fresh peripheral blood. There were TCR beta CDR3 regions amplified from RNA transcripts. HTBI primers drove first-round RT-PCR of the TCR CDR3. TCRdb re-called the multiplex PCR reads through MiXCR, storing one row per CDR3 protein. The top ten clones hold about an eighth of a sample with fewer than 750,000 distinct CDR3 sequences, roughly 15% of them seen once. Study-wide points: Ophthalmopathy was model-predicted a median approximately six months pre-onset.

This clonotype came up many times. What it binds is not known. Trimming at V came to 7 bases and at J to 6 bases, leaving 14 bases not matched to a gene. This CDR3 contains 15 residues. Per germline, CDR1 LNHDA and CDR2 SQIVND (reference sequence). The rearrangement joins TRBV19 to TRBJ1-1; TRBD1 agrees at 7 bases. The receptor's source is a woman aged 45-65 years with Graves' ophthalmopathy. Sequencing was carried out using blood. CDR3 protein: CASMRGPFSSPEAFF. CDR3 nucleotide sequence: TGTGCCAGTATGAGGGGGCCATTTTCGAGCCCTGAAGCTTTCTTT.